This T cell receptor beta chain stems from a study of neurological immune-mediated disorders. The CDR3 is 19 residues long. The germline V gene has CDR1 MNHNS and CDR2 SASEGT. J was trimmed by 4 bases and V by 0 bases; bases with no gene match: 9. Libraries used 2 million unsorted PBMCs kept frozen in RNAlater. MiXCR was run by TCRdb on the 5' RACE reads, yielding one entry per CDR3 protein. The sample holds tens of thousands of distinct CDR3 sequences, about 9.3% seen once. This rearrangement joins TRBV6-1 to TRBJ2-3, with 14 bases matching TRBD2. Specimen: PBMCs. This receptor was identified in a woman in her 30s with HTLV-1-associated myelopathy (HAM/TSP). DNA of the CDR3: TGTGCCAGCAGTGAAGCTGGGTACAGACTAGCGGGGGGGCCAGATACGCAGTATTTT. Its translation: CASSEAGYRLAGGPDTQYF.